This T cell receptor beta chain came from a study of blood T cell repertoires in COVID-19. Produced via immunoSEQ multiplex PCR; TCRdb's table is partial and in-frame only. This sample has roughly 250,000 clones, with 75% to 95% found just once. Those who participated ranged in age from roughly 18 to 89 years and resided in about two dozen US areas. J gave up 6 bases and V 4 bases, and 14 bases lay outside the gene matches. In germline, CDR1 is LGHDT, CDR2 YNNKEL (reference sequence). The CDR3 contains 16 residues. The sample taken for sequencing was PBMCs or T cells enriched from blood (not recorded which). The clonotype comes from a young woman who had recovered from COVID-19. The genes are TRBV3-1 (or the pseudogene TRBV3-2) and TRBJ1-1; TRBD1 matches at 7 bases. CDR3 in DNA: TGTGCCAGCAGCCCTTATATGACAGGGAATGTCCCTGAAGCTTTCTTT. Protein product: CASSPYMTGNVPEAFF.